This entry is about one T cell receptor beta chain. Its antigen remains unidentified. The data are from a study of T cell responses to AZD1222 COVID-19 vaccine. Whole-study findings and limits: Spike-spanning, vaccine-associated CD4 TCRs were dominant at 160-218 and 743-854.

The table came from immunoSEQ multiplex PCR; TCRdb's copy has only in-frame clones and leaves some out. The repertoire holds 120,000 or so clones, around 89% seen once, with over 8.5% in the top ten. Germline CDR1 reads MNHEY; CDR2 reads SVGAGI. Trimming at V came to 0 bases and at J to 5 bases, leaving 6 bases not matched to a gene. CDR3 length: 15 residues. The sequencing here drew on peripheral blood, taken on day 0 of MenACWY control vaccination. The V and J genes are TRBV6-5 and TRBJ2-7, with 8 bases lining up with TRBD1. The TCR originated in an adult in good health. CDR3 nucleotides: TGTGCCAGCAGTTACTCGCAGGGGGCGCGTAACGAGCAGTACTTC. Amino acids: CASSYSQGARNEQYF.